This T cell receptor beta chain is from a study of blood T cell repertoires in COVID-19. Turning to the study itself: PBMCs, B-cell-depleted T cells, or T cells were the source of the cDNA or gDNA that made up the material.

In the source study's methods: Amplification of reference gene primers provided the estimated nucleated cell counts. Profiling relied on immunoSEQ multiplex PCR, and the TCRdb table lists in-frame clones only, not all of them. The DNA was the basis for D and trimming; V, J and clone size are from that table. This table has under 250,000 clones, 87% appearing once. V lost 2 bases to trimming and J lost 3 bases, with 15 bases between them. The V gene's germline CDR1 is SGHDT and CDR2 YYEEEE. This CDR3 contains 17 residues. The TCR originated in a woman in her 30s with acute COVID-19. The chain has TRBV5-6 and TRBJ1-6, with a tentative D call TRBD1 (6 bases). Sequencing input: PBMCs or T cells enriched from blood (not recorded which). The CDR3 loop is CASSFADRLIYNSPLHF. The CDR3 nucleotides are TGTGCCAGCAGCTTCGCGGACAGACTAATCTATAATTCACCCCTCCACTTT.